This paragraph covers one T cell receptor (beta chain) sequence. Its target antigen remains unknown. Nothing much larger sits one base from this clone, and base qualities are not available. The CDR3 measures 14 amino acids from cysteine to phenylalanine. Only CDR3 DNA remains: 42 bases, in frame from the first base. The germline V and J ends show losses of 6 bases and 0 bases respectively, and no gene match explains 3 bases of the junction. This specimen belongs to a study of T cells of healthy individuals (dated by TCRdb to between 2018 and 2020). The library was made by 5' RACE. Sequencing used an Illumina MiSeq. TCRdb took the public reads, trimmed them with fastp at Q25, ran MiXCR for clone calling and kept in-frame beta chains. Identical CDR3 protein sequences are pooled into one entry, listed with their most common genes and DNA. This sample lists more than 85,000 distinct CDR3 sequences; 15% to 20% were detected once. The leading ten clones occupy more than 5.5% of the sample.

This receptor was taken from a human donor in good health. This sequence uses TRBV12-3 or TRBV12-4 and TRBJ2-7; the central 9 bases match TRBD1. The CDR3 here reads CASRGQGSSYEQYF. The DNA sequence is TGTGCCAGCAGGGGACAGGGAAGCTCCTACGAGCAGTACTTC.